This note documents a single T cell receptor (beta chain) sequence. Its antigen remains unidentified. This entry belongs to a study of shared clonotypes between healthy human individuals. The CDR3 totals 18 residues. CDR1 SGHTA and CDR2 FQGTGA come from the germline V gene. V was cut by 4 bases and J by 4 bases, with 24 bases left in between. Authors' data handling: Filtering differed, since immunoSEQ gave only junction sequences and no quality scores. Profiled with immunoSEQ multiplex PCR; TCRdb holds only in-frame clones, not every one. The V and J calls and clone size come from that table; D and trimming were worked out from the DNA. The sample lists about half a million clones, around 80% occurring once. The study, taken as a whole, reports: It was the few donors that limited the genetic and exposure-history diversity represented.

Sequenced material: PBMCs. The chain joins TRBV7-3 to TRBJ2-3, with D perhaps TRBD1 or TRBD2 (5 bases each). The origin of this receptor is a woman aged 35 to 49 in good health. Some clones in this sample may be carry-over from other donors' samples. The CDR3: CASSSPIRTGTPADTQYF. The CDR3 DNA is TGTGCCAGCAGCTCCCCAATAAGAACCGGGACCCCAGCAGATACGCAGTATTTT.